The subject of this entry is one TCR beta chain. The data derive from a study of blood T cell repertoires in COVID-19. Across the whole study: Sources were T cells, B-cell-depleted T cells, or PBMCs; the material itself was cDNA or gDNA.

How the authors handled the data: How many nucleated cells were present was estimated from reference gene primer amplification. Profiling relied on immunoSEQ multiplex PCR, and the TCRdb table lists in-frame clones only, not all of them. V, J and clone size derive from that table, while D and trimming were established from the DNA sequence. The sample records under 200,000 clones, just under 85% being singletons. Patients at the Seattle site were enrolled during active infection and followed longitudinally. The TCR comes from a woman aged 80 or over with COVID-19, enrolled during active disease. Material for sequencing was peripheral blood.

The CDR3 is CATSDPVARIHSYNEQFF. CDR3 sequence (DNA): TGTGCCACCAGTGATCCGGTTGCGCGAATTCACTCCTACAATGAGCAGTTCTTC. The chain has TRBV24-1 and TRBJ2-1; D not resolved. Germline CDR1 is KGHDR and CDR2 is SFDVKD. V shed 3 bases and J shed 0 bases, with 17 bases lying between them. CDR3 size: 18 residues.